The clone carrying this TCR beta chain appeared a few times. The protocol was immunoSEQ multiplex PCR, while the TCRdb copy is restricted to in-frame clones and leaves out a portion. The sample lists under 200,000 clones; 70% to 90% were seen once. Patients of the Seattle cohort, enrolled during active infection, were followed longitudinally. This entry belongs to a study of blood T cell repertoires in COVID-19. This CDR3 comprises 13 residues. The germline gives CDR1 MNHEY, CDR2 SMNVEV (reference sequence). The ends were cut back, 8 bases at V and 8 bases at J, with 18 bases in the middle. The chain has TRBV27 and TRBJ1-1; tentative D call: TRBD1 (6 bases). Sample: peripheral blood. The sequence came from a woman aged 55 to 70 with COVID-19, enrolled during active disease. This chain's CDR3 is CASLYRVGAEAFF. In nucleotides, the CDR3 is TGTGCCAGCCTGTACAGGGTCGGGGCCGAAGCTTTCTTT.